The 10 T cell receptor beta chains listed next were all sequenced from one sample in a study of OX40 agonist ivuxolimab in advanced cancers. Sequenced by immunoSEQ multiplex PCR; TCRdb stores in-frame clones only, minus some. The sample lists 40,000 to 45,000 clones; 85% to 95% were seen once. Sample: CD4+ or CD8+ T cells sorted from blood, taken in a trial of the OX40 agonist ivuxolimab. The receptors stem from an adult with an advanced solid tumor such as melanoma, head and neck, liver or kidney cancer.

This chain connects TRBV28 to TRBJ2-1; no clear D gene. V shed 2 bases and J shed 4 bases, with 6 bases lying between them. The CDR3 contains 13 residues. CDR1 MDHEN and CDR2 SYDVKM come from the germline V gene. The CDR3 is CASSLRDYNEQFF. CDR3 sequence (DNA): TGTGCCAGCAGTTTAAGGGATTACAATGAGCAGTTCTTC.

This sequence joins TRBV6-6 and TRBJ1-1; 7 nucleotides line up with TRBD1. The trim removed 2 bases at V and 4 bases at J, leaving 4 bases unmatched. CDR1 is MNHNY, CDR2 SVGAGI, per germline (reference sequence). The CDR3 has 14 amino acids. The CDR3 reads CASSYAGGVTEAFF. The CDR3 nucleotides are TGTGCCAGCAGTTACGCAGGGGGGGTCACTGAAGCTTTCTTT.

This clone was counted a few times. The chain joins TRBV19 to TRBJ1-1; D gene ambiguous. V shed 7 bases and J shed 4 bases, with 13 bases lying between them. The germline V gene has CDR1 LNHDA and CDR2 SQIVND (reference sequence). This CDR3 is built from 13 residues. The CDR3 reads CASKHSEATEAFF. CDR3 bases: TGTGCCAGTAAACACTCAGAGGCCACTGAAGCTTTCTTT. Supplemented by reference TRBV19 and TRBJ1-1, the full variable domain reads DGGITQSPKYLFRKEGQNVTLSCEQNLNHDAMYWYRQDPGQGLRLIYYSQIVNDFQKGDIAEGYSVSREKKESFPLTVTSAQKNPTAFYLCASKHSEATEAFFGQGTRLTVV.

The chain is built from TRBV10-3 and TRBJ2-5; weak D call: TRBD2 (6 bases). V was shortened by 3 bases and J by 3 bases, with 8 bases between the two germline ends. The length of the CDR3 is 13 residues. CDR1 and CDR2 from the germline V gene are ENHRY and SYGVKD. The CDR3 spells CAISDRREETQYF. The CDR3 DNA is TGTGCCATCAGTGATAGGAGGGAAGAGACCCAGTACTTC.

This chain uses TRBV9 with TRBJ2-6, with D possibly called TRBD1 or TRBD2 (6 bases each). The V end lost 0 bases, the J end lost 2 bases, and 18 bases lay between the germline ends. The CDR3 totals 19 residues. Germline values: CDR1 SGDLS, CDR2 YYNGEE. The DNA of the CDR3 is TGTGCCAGCAGCGTAGTGGGGGGCAGACACACCCCTGGGGCCAACGTCCTGACTTTC. Protein product: CASSVVGGRHTPGANVLTF.

This clone was observed a single time. J is TRBJ2-7 and V is TRBV30; D is unresolved. Per the germline V gene, CDR1 is GTSNPN and CDR2 is SVGIG (reference sequence). This CDR3 contains 12 residues. Trimming left V 4 bases short and J 0 bases short, with 7 bases between. The CDR3 region is CAWKGSSYEQYF. CDR3 DNA sequence: TGTGCCTGGAAGGGTAGCTCCTACGAGCAGTACTTC.

The chain couples TRBV5-1 to TRBJ2-1; D unresolved. Deletions cut 3 bases from V and 9 bases from J, with 13 bases between. The CDR3 spans 13 residues. Germline V gives CDR1 SGHRS, CDR2 YFSETQ. In DNA, the CDR3 is TGCGCCAGCAGCTCGTTAAGTGTTAGTGAGCAGTTCTTC. Encoded protein: CASSSLSVSEQFF.

A remark on this clone: The junction does not match germline at one end; this may be a read error. Other nucleotide sequences from this sample produce the same CDR3. CDR3 DNA sequence: TGTGCCAGTAGCATAGGGGGATCCTCCTACGAGCAGTACTTC. As protein: CASSIGGSSYEQYF. The chain combines TRBV19 with TRBJ2-7, with a weak D call TRBD1 (6 bases). CDR3 size: 14 residues. Germline CDR1 reads LNHDA; CDR2 reads SQIVND (reference sequence).

The chain has TRBV29-1 and TRBJ2-7, with 11 bases aligning to TRBD2. CDR1 and CDR2 from the germline V gene are SQVTM and ANQGSEA. V gave up 5 bases and J gave up 4 bases; unmatched junction bases: 7. The CDR3 sequence is 14 residues long. CDR3 coding DNA: TGCAGCGTTCTAACTAGCGGGAGAGGGTACGAGCAGTACTTC. As protein: CSVLTSGRGYEQYF.

This clone showed up just once. This chain uses TRBV11-1 with TRBJ2-5, with 8 nucleotides matching TRBD1. CDR1 SGHAT and CDR2 FQDESV come from the germline V gene (reference sequence). With V trimmed by 3 bases and J by 4 bases, 13 bases remained unmatched. The CDR3 runs 17 residues. The chain's CDR3 is CASSFPKTGDGRETQYF. The CDR3, as DNA: TGTGCCAGCAGCTTCCCTAAGACAGGGGACGGCCGAGAGACCCAGTACTTC. Full variable domain (remainder filled in from reference TRBV11-1 and TRBJ2-5): EAEVAQSPRYKITEKSQAVAFWCDPISGHATLYWYRQILGQGPELLVQFQDESVVDDSQLPKDRFSAERLKGVDSTLKIQPAELGDSAMYLCASSFPKTGDGRETQYFGPGTRLLVL.